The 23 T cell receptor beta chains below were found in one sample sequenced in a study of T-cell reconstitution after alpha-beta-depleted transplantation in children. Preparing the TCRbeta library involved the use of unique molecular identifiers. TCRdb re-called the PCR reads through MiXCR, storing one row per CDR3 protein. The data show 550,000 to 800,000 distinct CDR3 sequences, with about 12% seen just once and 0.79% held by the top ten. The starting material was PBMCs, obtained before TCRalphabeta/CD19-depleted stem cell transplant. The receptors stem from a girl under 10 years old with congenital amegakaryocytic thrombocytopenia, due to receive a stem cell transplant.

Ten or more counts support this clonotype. The CDR3 reads CSADYAGGPGEQYF. In nucleotides, the CDR3 is TGCAGTGCCGACTATGCGGGAGGGCCAGGCGAGCAGTACTTC. The rearrangement links TRBV20-1 to TRBJ2-7; 9 nucleotides match TRBD2. The germline V gene encodes CDR1 DFQATT and CDR2 SNEGSKA (reference sequence). V shed 6 bases and J 6 bases; nucleotides not matched to a gene: 12. The CDR3 runs to 14 residues.

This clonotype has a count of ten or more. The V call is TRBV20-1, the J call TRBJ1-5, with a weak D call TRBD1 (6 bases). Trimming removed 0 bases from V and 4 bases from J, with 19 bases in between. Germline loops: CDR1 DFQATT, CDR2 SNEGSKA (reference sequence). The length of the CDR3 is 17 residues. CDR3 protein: CSARDWNRGARNQPQHF. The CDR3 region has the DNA TGCAGTGCTAGAGATTGGAATCGGGGGGCAAGGAATCAGCCCCAGCATTTT.

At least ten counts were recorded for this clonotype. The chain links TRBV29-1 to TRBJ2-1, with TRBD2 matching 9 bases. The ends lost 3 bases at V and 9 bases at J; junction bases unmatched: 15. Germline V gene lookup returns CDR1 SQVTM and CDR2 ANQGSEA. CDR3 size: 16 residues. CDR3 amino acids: CSVESASGNSIGEQFF. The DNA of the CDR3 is TGCAGCGTTGAGTCCGCTAGCGGGAATAGTATAGGTGAGCAGTTCTTC.

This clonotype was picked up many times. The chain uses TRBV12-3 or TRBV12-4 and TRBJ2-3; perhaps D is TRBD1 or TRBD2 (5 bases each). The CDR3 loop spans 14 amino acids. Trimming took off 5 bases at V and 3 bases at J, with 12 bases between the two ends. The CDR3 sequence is CASSVEWGTDTQYF. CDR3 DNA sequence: TGTGCCAGCAGTGTAGAGTGGGGGACAGATACGCAGTATTTT.

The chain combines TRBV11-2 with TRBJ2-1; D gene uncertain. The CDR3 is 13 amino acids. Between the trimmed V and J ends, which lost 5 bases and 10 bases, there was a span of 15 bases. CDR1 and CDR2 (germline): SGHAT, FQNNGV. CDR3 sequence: CASSPASWGEQFF. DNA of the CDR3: TGTGCCAGCAGCCCTGCCTCGTGGGGAGAGCAGTTCTTC.

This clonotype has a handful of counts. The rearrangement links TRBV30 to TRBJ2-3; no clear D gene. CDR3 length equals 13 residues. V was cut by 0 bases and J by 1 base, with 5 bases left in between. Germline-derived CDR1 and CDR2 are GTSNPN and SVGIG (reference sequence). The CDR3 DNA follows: TGTGCCTGGAGTGTACTTCGCACAGATACGCAGTATTTT. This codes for CAWSVLRTDTQYF.

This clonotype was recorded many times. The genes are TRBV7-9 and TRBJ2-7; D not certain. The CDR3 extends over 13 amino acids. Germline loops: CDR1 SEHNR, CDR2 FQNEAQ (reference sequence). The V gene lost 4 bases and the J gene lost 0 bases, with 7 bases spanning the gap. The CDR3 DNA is TGTGCCAGCAGCTACATGAGCTCCTACGAGCAGTACTTC. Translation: CASSYMSSYEQYF.

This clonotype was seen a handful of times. CDR3: CSVLGTGRYEQYF. DNA of the CDR3: TGCAGCGTTTTGGGGACAGGGAGGTACGAGCAGTACTTC. V gene TRBV29-1 combines with J gene TRBJ2-7; 9 nucleotides match TRBD1. Germline V gene lookup returns CDR1 SQVTM and CDR2 ANQGSEA. V trimming: 5 bases; J trimming: 4 bases; junction bases outside the gene matches: 6. The length of the CDR3 is 13 residues.

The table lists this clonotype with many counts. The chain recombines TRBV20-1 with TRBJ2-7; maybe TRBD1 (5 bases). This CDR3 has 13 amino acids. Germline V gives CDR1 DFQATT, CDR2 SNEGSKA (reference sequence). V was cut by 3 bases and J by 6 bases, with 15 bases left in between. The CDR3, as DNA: TGCAGTGCTAGCCCAGGGCCCCTTCGCGAGCAGTACTTC. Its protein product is CSASPGPLREQYF.

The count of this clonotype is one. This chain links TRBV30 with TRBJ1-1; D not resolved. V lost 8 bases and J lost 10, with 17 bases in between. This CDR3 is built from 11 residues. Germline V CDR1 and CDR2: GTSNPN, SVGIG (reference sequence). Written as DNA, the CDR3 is TGTGCCCGGTATCCCGCTTGGGGAGCTTTCTTT. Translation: CARYPAWGAFF.

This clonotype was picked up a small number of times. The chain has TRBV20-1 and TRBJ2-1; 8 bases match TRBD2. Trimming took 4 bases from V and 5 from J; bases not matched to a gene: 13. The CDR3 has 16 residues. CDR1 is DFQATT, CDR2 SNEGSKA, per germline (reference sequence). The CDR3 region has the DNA TGCAGTGCTACAAGTCGGGGACTAGATCCAAACAATGAGCAGTTCTTC. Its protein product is CSATSRGLDPNNEQFF.

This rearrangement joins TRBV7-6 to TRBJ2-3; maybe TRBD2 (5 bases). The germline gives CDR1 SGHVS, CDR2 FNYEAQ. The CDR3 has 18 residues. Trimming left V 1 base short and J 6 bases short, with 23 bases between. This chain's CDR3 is CASSLVETGVLAADTQYF. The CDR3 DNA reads TGTGCCAGCAGCTTAGTAGAGACCGGGGTGCTAGCCGCGGATACGCAGTATTTT.

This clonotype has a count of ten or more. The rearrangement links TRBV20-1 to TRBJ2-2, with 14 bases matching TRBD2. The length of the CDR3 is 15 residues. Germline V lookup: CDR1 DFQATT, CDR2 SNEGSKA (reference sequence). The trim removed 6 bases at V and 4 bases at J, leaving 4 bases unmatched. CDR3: CSAPTSGRVTGELFF. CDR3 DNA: TGCAGTGCCCCGACTAGCGGGAGGGTCACCGGGGAGCTGTTTTTT.

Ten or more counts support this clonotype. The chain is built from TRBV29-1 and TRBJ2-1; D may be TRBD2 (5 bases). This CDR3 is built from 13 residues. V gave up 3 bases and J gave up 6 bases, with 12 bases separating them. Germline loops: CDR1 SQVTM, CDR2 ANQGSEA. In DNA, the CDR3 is TGCAGCGTTGACCTAGCCAATCCCAATGAGCAGTTCTTC. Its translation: CSVDLANPNEQFF.

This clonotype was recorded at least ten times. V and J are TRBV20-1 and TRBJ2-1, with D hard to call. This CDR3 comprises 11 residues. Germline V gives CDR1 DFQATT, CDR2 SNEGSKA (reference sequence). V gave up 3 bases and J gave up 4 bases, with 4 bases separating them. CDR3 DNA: TGCAGTGCTAGGCGGTACAATGAGCAGTTCTTC. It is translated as CSARRYNEQFF.

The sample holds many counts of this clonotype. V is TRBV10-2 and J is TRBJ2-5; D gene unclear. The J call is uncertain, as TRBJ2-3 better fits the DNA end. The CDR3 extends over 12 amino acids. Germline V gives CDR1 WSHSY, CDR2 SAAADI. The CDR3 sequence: CASSELGETQYF. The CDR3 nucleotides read TGCGCCAGCAGTGAGTTGGGTGAGACGCAGTATTTT.

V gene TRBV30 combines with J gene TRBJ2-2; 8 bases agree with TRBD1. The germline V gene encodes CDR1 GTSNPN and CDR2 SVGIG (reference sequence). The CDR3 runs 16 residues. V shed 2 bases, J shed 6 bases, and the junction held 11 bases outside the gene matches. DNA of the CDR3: TGTGCCTGGAGTCCAACCCGGGACAGGTTTCCCGGGGAGCTGTTTTTT. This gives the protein CAWSPTRDRFPGELFF.

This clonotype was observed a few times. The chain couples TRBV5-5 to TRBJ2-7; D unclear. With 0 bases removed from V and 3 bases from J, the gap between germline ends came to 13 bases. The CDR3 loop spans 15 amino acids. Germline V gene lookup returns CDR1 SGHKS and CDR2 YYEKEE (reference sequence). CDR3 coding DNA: TGTGCCAGCAGCTTGGTTATGGACCCCTTCTACGAGCAGTACTTC. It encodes CASSLVMDPFYEQYF.

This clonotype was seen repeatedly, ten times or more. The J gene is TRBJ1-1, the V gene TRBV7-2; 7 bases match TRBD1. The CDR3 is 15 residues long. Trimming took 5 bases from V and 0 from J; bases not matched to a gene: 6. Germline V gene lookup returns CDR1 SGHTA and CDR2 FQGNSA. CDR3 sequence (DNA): TGTGCCAGCAGCAACAGGGGTACTATGAACACTGAAGCTTTCTTT. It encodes CASSNRGTMNTEAFF.

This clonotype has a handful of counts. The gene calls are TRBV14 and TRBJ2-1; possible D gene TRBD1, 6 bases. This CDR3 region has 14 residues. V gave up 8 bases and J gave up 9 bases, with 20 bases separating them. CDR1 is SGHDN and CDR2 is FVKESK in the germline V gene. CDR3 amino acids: CASRDHRVVSEQFF. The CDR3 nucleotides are TGTGCCAGCCGGGACCACAGGGTTGTTAGTGAGCAGTTCTTC.

The CDR3 protein is CASSLTMMNTEAFF. DNA for the CDR3: TGCGCCAGCAGCTTAACCATGATGAACACTGAAGCTTTCTTT. V usage is TRBV5-1 and J usage is TRBJ1-1; D is unclear. The CDR3 loop spans 14 amino acids. Germline-derived CDR1 and CDR2 are SGHRS and YFSETQ. Trimming left V 2 bases short and J 0 bases short, with 8 bases between.

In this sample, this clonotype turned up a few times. Written as DNA, the CDR3 is TGCAGTGCTAGCTGGGCCGGGTACCAAGAGACCCAGTACTTC. Translated, it gives CSASWAGYQETQYF. This chain links TRBV20-1 with TRBJ2-5; D unclear. CDR3 length: 14 amino acids. With 3 bases removed from V and 0 bases from J, the gap between germline ends came to 11 bases. In germline, CDR1 is DFQATT, CDR2 SNEGSKA (reference sequence).

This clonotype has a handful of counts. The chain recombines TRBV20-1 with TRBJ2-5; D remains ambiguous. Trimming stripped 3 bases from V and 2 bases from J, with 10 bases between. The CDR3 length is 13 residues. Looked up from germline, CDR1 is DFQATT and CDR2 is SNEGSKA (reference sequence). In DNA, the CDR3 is TGCAGTGCTAGTCAAGGATCACAAGAGACCCAGTACTTC. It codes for CSASQGSQETQYF.